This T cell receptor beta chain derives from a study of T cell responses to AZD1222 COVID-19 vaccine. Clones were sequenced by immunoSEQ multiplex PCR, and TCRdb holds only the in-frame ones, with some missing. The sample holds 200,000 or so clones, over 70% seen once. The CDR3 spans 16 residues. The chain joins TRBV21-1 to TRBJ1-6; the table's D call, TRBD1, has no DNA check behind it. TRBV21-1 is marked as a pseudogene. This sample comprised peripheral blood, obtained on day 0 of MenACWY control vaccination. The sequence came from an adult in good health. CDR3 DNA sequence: TGTGCCAGCAGAAAACAGGGGAACTCCTATAATTCACCCCTCCACTTT. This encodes CASRKQGNSYNSPLHF.